The 17 T cell receptor beta chains in this list originate from one sample, sequenced in a study of blood T cells in healthy people across ages. The authors ran a second PCR of roughly 7 to 11 cycles using a sample-barcoded 5' primer and a J-beta primer mix. In TCRdb, the 5' RACE reads were re-called with MiXCR into one record per CDR3 protein. The sample has about 670,000 distinct CDR3 sequences; around 38% are singletons. Sequencing was done on a sample of blood. These TCRs come from an older man in good health.

A few counts support this clonotype. The V gene is TRBV27, the J gene TRBJ2-3; 10 positions agree with TRBD2. Trimming at V came to 3 bases and at J to 3 bases, leaving 6 bases not matched to a gene. This CDR3 spans 16 amino acids. Germline assignment: CDR1 MNHEY and CDR2 SMNVEV (reference sequence). CDR3 DNA sequence: TGTGCCAGCAGTTTTAAGCGGGGGGGCGTTACAGATACGCAGTATTTT. Translating it yields CASSFKRGGVTDTQYF.

The chain recombines TRBV5-1 with TRBJ2-5; D possibly matches TRBD1 or TRBD2 (6 bases each). V was trimmed by 1 base and J by 11 bases, leaving 21 bases between them. The CDR3 is 15 amino acids. CDR1 and CDR2 from the germline V gene are SGHRS and YFSETQ. This CDR3 reads CASSLLRDGGNEQYF. As DNA, the CDR3 is TGCGCCAGCAGCTTGTTACGGGACGGGGGCAATGAGCAGTACTTC.

This sequence joins TRBV6-6 and TRBJ2-7; the match to TRBD1 covers 8 bases. CDR3 length: 15 amino acids. Trimming cost V 6 bases and J 1 base; bases outside gene matches: 8. Germline V gene lookup returns CDR1 MNHNY and CDR2 SVGAGI (reference sequence). The CDR3 DNA is TGTGCCAGCAGAGATCGTACAGGGGGGTCCTACGAGCAGTACTTC. Its protein is CASRDRTGGSYEQYF.

The chain carries TRBV28 and TRBJ1-2; D is unresolved. V was trimmed by 3 bases and J by 5 bases, leaving 7 bases between them. CDR1 and CDR2 (germline): MDHEN, SYDVKM. The CDR3 is 12 residues long. CDR3 DNA: TGTGCCAGCAGTTTCTCGGTATATGGCTACACCTTC. It is translated as CASSFSVYGYTF.

The chain employs TRBV15 and TRBJ1-1, with D perhaps TRBD1 (6 bases). V was shortened by 10 bases and J by 2 bases, with 11 bases between the two germline ends. CDR1 LNHNV and CDR2 YYDKDF come from the germline V gene (reference sequence). There are 12 residues in the CDR3. The CDR3 region is CAIGTPNTEAFF. The CDR3 DNA is TGTGCCATCGGGACACCCAACACTGAAGCTTTCTTT.

The chain has TRBV13 and TRBJ2-7; D possibly uses TRBD1 or TRBD2 (5 bases each). Deletions cut 0 bases from V and 0 bases from J, with 9 bases between. The germline CDR1 and CDR2 sequences are PRHDT and FYEKMQ (reference sequence). CDR3 length equals 15 residues. The CDR3 loop is CASSLGGEVSYEQYF. The CDR3 nucleotides read TGTGCCAGCAGCTTAGGGGGGGAAGTCTCCTACGAGCAGTACTTC.

V gene TRBV12-3 or TRBV12-4 combines with J gene TRBJ2-3, with 11 positions matching TRBD2. The CDR3 sequence is 16 residues long. The J segment lost 0 bases and the V segment lost 6 bases, leaving 5 bases of the junction unmatched. DNA for the CDR3: TGTGCCAGCAGGGCTAGCGGGGGGTTAAGCACAGATACGCAGTATTTT. This gives the protein CASRASGGLSTDTQYF.

This clonotype was found a few times. V is TRBV12-3 or TRBV12-4 and J is TRBJ2-5; D is possibly TRBD2 (6 bases). Trimming stripped 5 bases from V and 4 bases from J, with 14 bases between. The CDR3 extends over 14 amino acids. CDR3 residues: CASSLMGGGETQYF. Written as DNA, the CDR3 is TGTGCCAGCAGTCTGATGGGGGGTGGAGAGACCCAGTACTTC.

This clonotype was counted a few times. The chain joins TRBV4-2 to TRBJ2-5; 11 bases match TRBD2. Trimming removed 4 bases from V and 5 bases from J; junction bases left unmatched: 6. The germline V gene encodes CDR1 LGHNA and CDR2 YNFKEQ. The length of the CDR3 is 15 residues. The CDR3 sequence is CASSLIAGGEETQYF. The CDR3 region has the DNA TGTGCCAGCAGCCTCATAGCGGGAGGGGAGGAGACCCAGTACTTC.

This chain uses TRBV7-9 with TRBJ1-2; the D gene is possibly TRBD1 (5 bases). Germline V gene sequence: CDR1 SEHNR, CDR2 FQNEAQ (reference sequence). V lost 6 bases to trimming and J lost 7 bases, with 12 bases between them. The CDR3 length is 12 residues. CDR3 in DNA: TGTGCCAGCAGTCCCAGGGCGGGTGGCTACACCTTC. It translates to CASSPRAGGYTF.

This clonotype was seen repeatedly, ten times or more. The chain has TRBV20-1 and TRBJ1-5; D perhaps matches TRBD1 (5 bases). Trimming left V 6 bases short and J 0 bases short, with 15 bases between. Germline V gene sequence: CDR1 DFQATT, CDR2 SNEGSKA (reference sequence). There are 15 residues in the CDR3. The CDR3 spells CSAPSGGYSNQPQHF. The CDR3, as DNA: TGCAGTGCCCCTTCGGGGGGATATAGCAATCAGCCCCAGCATTTT.

The CDR3, as DNA: TGTGCCAGCAGCTTAGATGTTTTTTACCAGGGGGCTCGTCACACAGATACGCAGTATTTT. This sequence encodes CASSLDVFYQGARHTDTQYF. The V gene is TRBV11-2, the J gene TRBJ2-3; 8 bases fit TRBD1. Germline CDR1 reads SGHAT; CDR2 reads FQNNGV. This CDR3 has 20 amino acids. The V gene end was trimmed by 0 bases and the J gene end by 2 bases; junction bases not matched to a gene: 16.

The chain joins TRBV18 to TRBJ1-1, with 7 bases aligning to TRBD1. Per germline, CDR1 KGHSH and CDR2 LQKENI. The CDR3 contains 14 residues. V dropped 3 bases and J dropped 3; count of bases not matched to a gene: 4. The chain's CDR3 is CASSPGRGYTEAFF. The DNA for the CDR3 is TGTGCCAGCTCACCGGGCAGGGGGTACACTGAAGCTTTCTTT.

This clonotype was seen many times. This chain connects TRBV5-1 to TRBJ1-1, with 7 bases that match TRBD1. Germline CDR1 and CDR2: SGHRS and YFSETQ. V was pared by 3 bases and J by 0 bases, with 2 bases of the junction left unmatched. There are 14 residues in the CDR3. DNA of the CDR3: TGCGCCAGCAGCTCGGGACAGATGAACACTGAAGCTTTCTTT. Amino acid sequence: CASSSGQMNTEAFF.

The chain carries TRBV20-1 and TRBJ2-7; TRBD2 aligns across 8 bases. The CDR3 length is 15 residues. Trimming at V came to 6 bases and at J to 1 base, leaving 11 bases not matched to a gene. Germline loops: CDR1 DFQATT, CDR2 SNEGSKA (reference sequence). The CDR3 region has the DNA TGCAGTGCGGCCCCCCAAGCGGGGGCTTCCTACGAGCAGTACTTC. The encoded protein is CSAAPQAGASYEQYF.

This clonotype appeared a few times. The chain is built from TRBV4-2 and TRBJ1-2; tentatively, D is TRBD1 (5 bases). Trimming took 4 bases from V and 3 from J, leaving 9 bases between them. The CDR3 length is 13 residues. Germline values: CDR1 LGHNA, CDR2 YNFKEQ. The CDR3 is CASSLDSDYGYTF. CDR3 sequence (DNA): TGTGCCAGCAGCCTTGACAGCGACTATGGCTACACCTTC.

This clonotype was observed a few times. The V and J genes are TRBV10-2 and TRBJ2-1; 10 bases line up with TRBD2. CDR3 length: 16 residues. The J segment lost 8 bases and the V segment lost 3 bases, leaving 10 bases of the junction unmatched. Germline values: CDR1 WSHSY, CDR2 SAAADI. The CDR3 DNA reads as TGCGCCAGCAGTGATGTAGCGGGAGGCCGTAGGGATGAGCAGTTCTTC. Amino acids: CASSDVAGGRRDEQFF.